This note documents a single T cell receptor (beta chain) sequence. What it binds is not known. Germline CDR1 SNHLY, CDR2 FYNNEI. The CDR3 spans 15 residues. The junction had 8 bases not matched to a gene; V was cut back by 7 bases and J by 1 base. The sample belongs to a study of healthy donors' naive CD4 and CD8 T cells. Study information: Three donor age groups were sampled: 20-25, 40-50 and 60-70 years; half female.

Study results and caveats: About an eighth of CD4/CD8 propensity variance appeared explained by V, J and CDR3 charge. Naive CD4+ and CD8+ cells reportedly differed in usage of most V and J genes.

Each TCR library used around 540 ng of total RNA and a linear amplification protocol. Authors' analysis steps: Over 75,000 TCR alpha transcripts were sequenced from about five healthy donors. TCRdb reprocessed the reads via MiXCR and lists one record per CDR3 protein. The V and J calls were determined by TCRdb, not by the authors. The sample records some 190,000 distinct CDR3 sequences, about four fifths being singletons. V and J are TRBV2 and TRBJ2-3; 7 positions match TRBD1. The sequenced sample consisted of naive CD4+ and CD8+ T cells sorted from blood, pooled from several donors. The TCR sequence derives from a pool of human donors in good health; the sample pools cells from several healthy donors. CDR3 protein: CASNRRDRRTDTQYF. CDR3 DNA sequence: TGTGCCAGCAATAGAAGGGACAGACGCACAGATACGCAGTATTTT.